This TCR beta chain was sequenced for a study of blood T cell repertoires in COVID-19. The repertoire was sequenced with immunoSEQ multiplex PCR; TCRdb's copy has only in-frame clones and lacks some. In the table there are about 200,000 clones, around 81% of which are singletons. V dropped 6 bases and J dropped 5; count of bases not matched to a gene: 9. Germline-derived CDR1 and CDR2 are SQVTM and ANQGSEA. This CDR3 is built from 14 residues. The sample was peripheral blood. This clonotype was obtained from a woman in her 70s with acute or convalescent COVID-19. V is TRBV29-1 and J is TRBJ2-3; TRBD1 aligns across 9 bases. The CDR3 reads CSVKDRGIEDTQYF. CDR3 DNA sequence: TGCAGCGTGAAGGACAGGGGCATTGAAGATACGCAGTATTTT.